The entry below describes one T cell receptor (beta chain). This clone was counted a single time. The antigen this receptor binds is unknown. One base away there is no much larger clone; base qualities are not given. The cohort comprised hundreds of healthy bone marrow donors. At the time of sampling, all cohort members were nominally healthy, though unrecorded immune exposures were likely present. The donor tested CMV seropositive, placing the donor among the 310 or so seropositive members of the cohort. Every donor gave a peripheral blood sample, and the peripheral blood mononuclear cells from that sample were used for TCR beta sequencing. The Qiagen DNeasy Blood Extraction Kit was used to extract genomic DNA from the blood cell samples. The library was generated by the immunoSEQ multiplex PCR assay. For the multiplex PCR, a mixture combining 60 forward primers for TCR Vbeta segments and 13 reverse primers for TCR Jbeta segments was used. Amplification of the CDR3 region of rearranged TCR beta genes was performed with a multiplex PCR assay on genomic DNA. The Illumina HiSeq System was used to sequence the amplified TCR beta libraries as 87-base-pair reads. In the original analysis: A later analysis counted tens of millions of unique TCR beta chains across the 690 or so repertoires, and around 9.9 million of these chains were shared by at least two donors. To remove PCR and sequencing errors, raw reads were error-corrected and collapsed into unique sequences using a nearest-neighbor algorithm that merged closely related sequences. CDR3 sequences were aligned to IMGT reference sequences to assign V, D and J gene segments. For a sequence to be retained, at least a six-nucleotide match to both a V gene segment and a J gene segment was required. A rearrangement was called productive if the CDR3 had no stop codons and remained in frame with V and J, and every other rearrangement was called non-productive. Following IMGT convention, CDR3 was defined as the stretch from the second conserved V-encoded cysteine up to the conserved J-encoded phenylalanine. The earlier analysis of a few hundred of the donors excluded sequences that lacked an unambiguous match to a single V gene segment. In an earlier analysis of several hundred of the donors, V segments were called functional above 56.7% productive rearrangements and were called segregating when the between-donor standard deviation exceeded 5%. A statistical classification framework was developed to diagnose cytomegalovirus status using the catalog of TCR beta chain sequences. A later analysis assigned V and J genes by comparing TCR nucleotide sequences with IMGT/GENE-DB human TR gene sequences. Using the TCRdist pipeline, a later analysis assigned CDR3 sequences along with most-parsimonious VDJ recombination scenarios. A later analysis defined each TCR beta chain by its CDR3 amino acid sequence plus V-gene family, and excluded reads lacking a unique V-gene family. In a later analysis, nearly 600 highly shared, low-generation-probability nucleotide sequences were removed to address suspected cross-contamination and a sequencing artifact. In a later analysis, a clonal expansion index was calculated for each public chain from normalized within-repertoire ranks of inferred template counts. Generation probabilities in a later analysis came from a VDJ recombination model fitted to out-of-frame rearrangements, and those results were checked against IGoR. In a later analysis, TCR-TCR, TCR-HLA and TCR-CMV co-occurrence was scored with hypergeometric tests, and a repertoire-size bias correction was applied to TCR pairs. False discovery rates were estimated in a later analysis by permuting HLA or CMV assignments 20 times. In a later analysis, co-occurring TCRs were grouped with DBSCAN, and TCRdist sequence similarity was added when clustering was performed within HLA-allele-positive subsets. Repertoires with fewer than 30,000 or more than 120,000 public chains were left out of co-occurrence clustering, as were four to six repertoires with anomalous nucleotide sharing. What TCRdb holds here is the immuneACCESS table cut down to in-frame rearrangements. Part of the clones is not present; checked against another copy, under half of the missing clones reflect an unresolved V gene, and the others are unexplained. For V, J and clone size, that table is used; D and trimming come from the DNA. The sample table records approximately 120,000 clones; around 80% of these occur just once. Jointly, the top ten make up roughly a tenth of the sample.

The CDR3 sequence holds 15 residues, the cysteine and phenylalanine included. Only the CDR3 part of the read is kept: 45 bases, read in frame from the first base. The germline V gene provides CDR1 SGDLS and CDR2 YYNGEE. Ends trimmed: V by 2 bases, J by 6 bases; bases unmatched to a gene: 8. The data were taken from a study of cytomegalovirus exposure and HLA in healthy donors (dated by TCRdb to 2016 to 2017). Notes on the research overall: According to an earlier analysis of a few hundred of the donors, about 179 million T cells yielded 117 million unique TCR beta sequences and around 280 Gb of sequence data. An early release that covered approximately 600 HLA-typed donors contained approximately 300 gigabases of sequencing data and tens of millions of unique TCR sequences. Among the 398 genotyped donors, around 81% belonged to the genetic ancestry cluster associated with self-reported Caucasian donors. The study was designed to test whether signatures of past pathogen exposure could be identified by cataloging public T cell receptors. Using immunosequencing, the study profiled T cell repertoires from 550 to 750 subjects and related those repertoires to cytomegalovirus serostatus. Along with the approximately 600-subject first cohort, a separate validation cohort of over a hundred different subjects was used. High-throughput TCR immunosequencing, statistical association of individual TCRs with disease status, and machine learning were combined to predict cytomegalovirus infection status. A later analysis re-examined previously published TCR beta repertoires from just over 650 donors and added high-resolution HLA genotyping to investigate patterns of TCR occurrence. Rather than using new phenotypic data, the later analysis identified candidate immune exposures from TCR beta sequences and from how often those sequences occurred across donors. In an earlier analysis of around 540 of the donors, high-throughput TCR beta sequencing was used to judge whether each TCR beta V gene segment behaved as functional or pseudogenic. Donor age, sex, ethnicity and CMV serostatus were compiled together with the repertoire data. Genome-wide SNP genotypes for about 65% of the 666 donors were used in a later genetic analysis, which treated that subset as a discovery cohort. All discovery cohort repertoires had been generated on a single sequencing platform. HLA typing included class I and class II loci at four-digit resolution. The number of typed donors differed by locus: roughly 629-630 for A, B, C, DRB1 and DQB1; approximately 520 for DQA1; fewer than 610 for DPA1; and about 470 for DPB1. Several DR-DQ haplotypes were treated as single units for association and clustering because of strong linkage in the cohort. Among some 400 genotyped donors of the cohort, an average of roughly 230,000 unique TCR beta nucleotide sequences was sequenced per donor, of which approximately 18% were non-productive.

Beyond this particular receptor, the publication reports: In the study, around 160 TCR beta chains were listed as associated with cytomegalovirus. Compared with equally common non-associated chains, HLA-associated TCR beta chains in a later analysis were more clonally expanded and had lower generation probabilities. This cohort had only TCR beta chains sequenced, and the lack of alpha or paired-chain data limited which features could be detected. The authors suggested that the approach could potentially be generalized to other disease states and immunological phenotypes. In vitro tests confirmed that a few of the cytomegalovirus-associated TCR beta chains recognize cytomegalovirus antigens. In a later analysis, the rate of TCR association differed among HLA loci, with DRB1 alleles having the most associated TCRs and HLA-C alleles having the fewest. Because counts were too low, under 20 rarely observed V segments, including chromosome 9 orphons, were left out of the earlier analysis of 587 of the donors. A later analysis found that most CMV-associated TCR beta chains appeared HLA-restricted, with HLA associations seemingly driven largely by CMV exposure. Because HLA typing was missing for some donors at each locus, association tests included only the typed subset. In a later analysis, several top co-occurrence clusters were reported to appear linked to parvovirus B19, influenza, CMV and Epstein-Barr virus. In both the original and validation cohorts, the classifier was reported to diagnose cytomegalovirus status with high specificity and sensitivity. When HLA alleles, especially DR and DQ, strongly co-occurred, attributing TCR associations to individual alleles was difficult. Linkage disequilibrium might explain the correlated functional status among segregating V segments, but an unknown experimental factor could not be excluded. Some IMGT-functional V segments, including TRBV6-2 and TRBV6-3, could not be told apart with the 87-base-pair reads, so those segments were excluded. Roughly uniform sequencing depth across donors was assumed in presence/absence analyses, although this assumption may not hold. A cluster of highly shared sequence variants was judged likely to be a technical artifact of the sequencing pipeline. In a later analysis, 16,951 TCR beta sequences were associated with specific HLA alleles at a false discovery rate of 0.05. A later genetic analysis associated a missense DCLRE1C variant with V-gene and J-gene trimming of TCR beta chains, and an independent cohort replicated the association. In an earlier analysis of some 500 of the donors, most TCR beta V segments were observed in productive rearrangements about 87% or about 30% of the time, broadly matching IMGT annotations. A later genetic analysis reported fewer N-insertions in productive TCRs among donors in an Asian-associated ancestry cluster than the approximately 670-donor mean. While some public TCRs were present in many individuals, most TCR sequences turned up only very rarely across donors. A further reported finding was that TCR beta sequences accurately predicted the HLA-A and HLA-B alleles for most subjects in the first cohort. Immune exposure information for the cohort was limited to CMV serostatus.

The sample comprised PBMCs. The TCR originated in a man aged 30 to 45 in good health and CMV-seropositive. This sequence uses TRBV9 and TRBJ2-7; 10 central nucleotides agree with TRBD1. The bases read TGTGCCAGCAGCGTCGGCTCGGGACAGGGGCTCGAGCAGTACTTC. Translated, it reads CASSVGSGQGLEQYF. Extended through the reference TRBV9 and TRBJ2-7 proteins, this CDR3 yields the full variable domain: DSGVTQTPKHLITATGQRVTLRCSPRSGDLSVYWYQQSLDQGLQFLIQYYNGEERAKGNILERFSAQQFPDLHSELNLSSLELGDSALYFCASSVGSGQGLEQYFGPGTRLTVT.